Below, 16 T cell receptor beta chains from the same sample are listed, as sequenced in a study of T cells in Graves' hyperthyroidism and ophthalmopathy. Using RNA transcripts as the source, TCR beta CDR3 regions were amplified. Initially, a first-round RT-PCR of the TCR CDR3 employed the HTBI primer set. TCRdb re-called the multiplex PCR reads with MiXCR, one entry per CDR3 protein. This table holds 300,000 to 450,000 distinct CDR3 sequences, around 20% found once. The sequencing sample was made of blood. The receptors were gathered from a man younger than 35 with Graves' ophthalmopathy.

The sample holds many counts of this clonotype. The gene calls are TRBV5-1 and TRBJ2-7, with a weak D call TRBD1 (7 bases). This CDR3 has 13 residues. Trimming took 5 bases from V and 3 from J, leaving 12 bases between them. The germline V gene has CDR1 SGHRS and CDR2 YFSETQ. The CDR3, as DNA: TGCGCCAGCAGGGCAGGGGGAGGCTACGAGCAGTACTTC. It specifies CASRAGGGYEQYF.

This clonotype was detected many times. CDR3 in amino acids: CASSQDRQVNTEAFF. Here the CDR3 DNA reads TGCGCCAGCAGCCAAGATCGGCAGGTGAACACTGAAGCTTTCTTT. This sequence joins TRBV4-1 and TRBJ1-1; D is ambiguous. Germline V gene lookup returns CDR1 MGHRA and CDR2 YSYEKL. V was shortened by 0 bases and J by 0 bases, with 8 bases between the two germline ends. This CDR3 region has 15 residues.

A single count supports this clonotype. The chain links TRBV20-1 to TRBJ1-1, with no clear D. Looked up from germline, CDR1 is DFQATT and CDR2 is SNEGSKA (reference sequence). The V and J ends lost 0 bases and 0 bases respectively, with 11 bases between them. This CDR3 region has 15 residues. The CDR3 here is CSARDFLAMNTEAFF. The CDR3 DNA sequence: TGCAGTGCTAGAGATTTTTTGGCTATGAACACTGAAGCTTTCTTT.

This clonotype has only a few counts. This chain joins TRBV4-2 and TRBJ2-3; no clear D gene. V shed 1 base and J shed 2 bases, with 10 bases lying between them. Germline assignment: CDR1 LGHNA and CDR2 YNFKEQ. CDR3 length: 15 residues. CDR3 in DNA: TGTGCCAGCAGCCAAGCGAGGACGGACACAGATACGCAGTATTTT. It translates to CASSQARTDTDTQYF.

This clonotype was seen repeatedly, ten times or more. J is TRBJ2-7 and V is TRBV5-6; either TRBD1 or TRBD2 may fit D (5 bases each). CDR1 SGHDT and CDR2 YYEEEE come from the germline V gene. V lost 4 bases and J lost 3, with 14 bases in between. The length of the CDR3 is 14 residues. The CDR3 DNA reads as TGTGCCAGCAGCCCCGGGGCCTCGGTCTACGAGCAGTACTTC. Translation gives CASSPGASVYEQYF. Looking up the rest from reference TRBV5-6 and TRBJ2-7 gives the full variable domain: DAGVTQSPTHLIKTRGQQVTLRCSPKSGHDTVSWYQQALGQGPQFIFQYYEEEERQRGNFPDRFSGHQFPNYSSELNVNALLLGDSALYLCASSPGASVYEQYFGPGTRLTVT.

The sample holds many counts of this clonotype. The chain has TRBV5-6 and TRBJ2-1; TRBD1 aligns across 7 bases. Looked up from germline, CDR1 is SGHDT and CDR2 is YYEEEE. The CDR3 is 15 residues long. Trimming took 1 base from V and 3 from J; bases not matched to a gene: 4. The CDR3 loop is CASSLKGQSYNEQFF. CDR3 in DNA: TGTGCCAGCAGCTTGAAGGGACAGAGCTACAATGAGCAGTTCTTC.

The table lists this clonotype with a count of one. The gene calls are TRBV20-1 and TRBJ1-6, with TRBD1 matching 7 bases. V lost 6 bases and J lost 4; bases outside the gene matches: 9. CDR1 DFQATT and CDR2 SNEGSKA come from the germline V gene (reference sequence). The CDR3 has 15 amino acids. The CDR3 sequence is CSAISGGQYNSPLHF. The CDR3 nucleotides are TGCAGTGCGATCTCGGGGGGACAGTATAATTCACCCCTCCACTTT.

This clonotype has at least ten counts. This sequence joins TRBV20-1 and TRBJ2-1; 7 bases match TRBD1. J was trimmed by 4 bases and V by 6 bases; bases with no gene match: 0. The germline V gene has CDR1 DFQATT and CDR2 SNEGSKA (reference sequence). This CDR3 region has 11 residues. The CDR3 bases are TGCAGTGCCAGGGGGTACAATGAGCAGTTCTTC. Protein sequence: CSARGYNEQFF.

This clonotype was detected ten times or more. This sequence joins TRBV10-3 and TRBJ1-1; D is undetermined. The CDR3 spans 12 residues. CDR1 and CDR2 from the germline V gene are ENHRY and SYGVKD. Trimming shortened V by 10 bases and J by 4 bases, and 13 bases separated the two germline ends. Here the CDR3 reads CATRDRSTEAFF. The CDR3 DNA follows: TGTGCCACTCGTGATCGGTCCACTGAAGCTTTCTTT.

This clonotype was picked up one time. This rearrangement joins TRBV6-1 to TRBJ1-2; 9 bases fit TRBD1. V dropped 2 bases and J dropped 8; count of bases not matched to a gene: 6. There are 14 residues in the CDR3. Germline loops: CDR1 MNHNS, CDR2 SASEGT. DNA for the CDR3: TGTGCCAGCAGTGAACCCGGGACAGGGACCGGCTACACCTTC. This encodes CASSEPGTGTGYTF.

There are a few counts of this clonotype. V and J are TRBV7-6 and TRBJ2-1, with 10 bases that match TRBD1. V shed 0 bases and J 3 bases; nucleotides not matched to a gene: 8. The CDR3 length is 18 residues. CDR1 SGHVS and CDR2 FNYEAQ come from the germline V gene. In nucleotides, the CDR3 is TGTGCCAGCAGCTTAGCGTGGGACAGGGGCCCGCTCTACAATGAGCAGTTCTTC. Translation gives CASSLAWDRGPLYNEQFF.

This clonotype showed up many times. The chain couples TRBV6-1 to TRBJ2-2; D perhaps matches TRBD2 (6 bases). Trimming took 5 bases from V and 0 from J, leaving 13 bases between them. Germline CDR1 is MNHNS and CDR2 is SASEGT. The CDR3 is 16 amino acids. Here the CDR3 DNA reads TGTGCCAGCAGTTCCCTGGGAGGTCCGAACACCGGGGAGCTGTTTTTT. Protein sequence: CASSSLGGPNTGELFF.

This clonotype was seen ten or more times. This rearrangement joins TRBV3-1 to TRBJ2-7; 11 nucleotides align to TRBD2. CDR1 LGHDT and CDR2 YNNKEL come from the germline V gene (reference sequence). The V gene end was trimmed by 4 bases and the J gene end by 4 bases; junction bases not matched to a gene: 3. The CDR3 runs to 14 residues. CDR3 protein: CASSPSGGPYEQYF. The CDR3 bases are TGTGCCAGCAGCCCTAGCGGGGGGCCATACGAGCAGTACTTC.

The CDR3 nucleotides read TGTGCCAGCAGTTTATGGACAGGGACGGATGAAAAACTGTTTTTT. Amino acid sequence: CASSLWTGTDEKLFF. The V gene is TRBV28, the J gene TRBJ1-4, with TRBD1 matching 7 bases. CDR3 length equals 15 residues. Germline V gives CDR1 MDHEN, CDR2 SYDVKM. Germline trimming cut 0 bases from V and 6 bases from J; bases unmatched to any gene: 4.

This clonotype was observed once. A read error is possible here, since a much larger clone lies one base away. This sequence joins TRBV5-1 and TRBJ1-1; unclear D gene. The CDR3 length is 13 residues. The germline V gene has CDR1 SGHRS and CDR2 YFSETQ. Trimming stripped 4 bases from V and 5 bases from J, with 12 bases between. The DNA of the CDR3 is TGCGCCAGCAGCCCGGTGACGCAGACTGAAGCTTTCTTT. It yields the protein CASSPVTQTEAFF.

This clonotype was observed a handful of times. The rearrangement uses TRBV5-6 and TRBJ1-5; no firm D call. V lost 1 base, J lost 7 bases, and 12 bases lay in between. This CDR3 is built from 14 residues. The germline V gene has CDR1 SGHDT and CDR2 YYEEEE. In nucleotides, the CDR3 is TGTGCCAGCAGCTTGAGGGCCCTAGACCAGCCCCAGCATTTT. This codes for CASSLRALDQPQHF.